This T cell receptor beta chain was recovered during a study of blood T cell repertoires in COVID-19. Study-level background: The study drew acute and convalescent COVID-19 samples from the United States, Italy and Spain. PBMCs, B-cell-depleted T cells, or T cells provided the cDNA or gDNA that made up the material.

A Seattle source enrolled patients during active infection and followed them longitudinally. Germline values: CDR1 MDHEN, CDR2 SYDVKM. The CDR3 loop spans 13 amino acids. Deletions cut 8 bases from V and 9 bases from J, with 17 bases between. As originally analysed: Using reference gene primer amplification, nucleated cell counts were estimated. Method: immunoSEQ multiplex PCR; TCRdb's copy keeps in-frame clones and lacks some. For V, J and clone size, that table is used; D and trimming come from the DNA. The sample holds almost 350,000 clones, roughly nine tenths seen once. The sequenced sample was peripheral blood. The chain combines TRBV28 with TRBJ1-5, with D perhaps TRBD1 (5 bases). This receptor was taken from a woman aged 55-70 years with COVID-19, enrolled during active disease. For the CDR3, the DNA is TGTGCCAGCCCTAAGGTGCCGGGGGGGCCCCAGCATTTT. Translating it yields CASPKVPGGPQHF. Based on the CDR3 plus reference TRBV28 and TRBJ1-5, the full variable domain is DVKVTQSSRYLVKRTGEKVFLECVQDMDHENMFWYRQDPGLGLRLIYFSYDVKMKEKGDIPEGYSVSREKKERFSLILESASTNQTSMYLCASPKVPGGPQHFGDGTRLSIL.